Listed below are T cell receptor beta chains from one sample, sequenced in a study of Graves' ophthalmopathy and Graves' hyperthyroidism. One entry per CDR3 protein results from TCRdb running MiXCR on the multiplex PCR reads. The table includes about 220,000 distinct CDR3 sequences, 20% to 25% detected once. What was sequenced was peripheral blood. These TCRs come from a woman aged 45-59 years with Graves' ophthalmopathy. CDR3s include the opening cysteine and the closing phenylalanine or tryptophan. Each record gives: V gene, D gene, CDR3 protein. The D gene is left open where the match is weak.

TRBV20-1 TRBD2 CSARTSGNGSYNEQFF
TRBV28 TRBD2 CASRGGRESYEQYF
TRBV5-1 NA CASSLDAGRGYTF
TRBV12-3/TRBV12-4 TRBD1 CASSPGQGVQPQHF
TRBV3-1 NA CASSQVRLNTEAFF
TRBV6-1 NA CASSEASEALGYGYIF
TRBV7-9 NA CASSSAGQFNTEAFF
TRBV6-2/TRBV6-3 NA CASSGQTETQYF
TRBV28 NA CASSSSGTQNYNQPQHF
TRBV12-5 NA CASGSDRSQETQYF